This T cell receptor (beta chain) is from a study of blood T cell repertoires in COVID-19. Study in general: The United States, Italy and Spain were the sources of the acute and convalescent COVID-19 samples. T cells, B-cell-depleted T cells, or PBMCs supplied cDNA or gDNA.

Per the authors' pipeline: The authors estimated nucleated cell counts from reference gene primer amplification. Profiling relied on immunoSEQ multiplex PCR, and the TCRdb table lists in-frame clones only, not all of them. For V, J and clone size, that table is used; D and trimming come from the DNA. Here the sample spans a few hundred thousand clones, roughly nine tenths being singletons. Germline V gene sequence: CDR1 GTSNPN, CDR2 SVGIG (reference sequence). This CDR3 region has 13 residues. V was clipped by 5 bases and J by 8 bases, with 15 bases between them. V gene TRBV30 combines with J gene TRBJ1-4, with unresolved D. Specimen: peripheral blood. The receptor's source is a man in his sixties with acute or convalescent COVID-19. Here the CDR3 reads CAWSTRVGEKLFF. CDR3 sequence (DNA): TGTGCCTGGTCAACGAGGGTCGGGGAAAAACTGTTTTTT.